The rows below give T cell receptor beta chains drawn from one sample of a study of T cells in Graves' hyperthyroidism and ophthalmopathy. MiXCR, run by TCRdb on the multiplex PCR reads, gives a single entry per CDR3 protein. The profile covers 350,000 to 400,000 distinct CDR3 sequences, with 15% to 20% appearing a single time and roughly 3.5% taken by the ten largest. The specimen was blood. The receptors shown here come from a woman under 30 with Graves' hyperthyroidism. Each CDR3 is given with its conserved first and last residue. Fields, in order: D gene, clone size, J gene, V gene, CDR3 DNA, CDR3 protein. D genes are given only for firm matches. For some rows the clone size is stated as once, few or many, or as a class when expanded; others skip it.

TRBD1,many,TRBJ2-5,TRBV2,TGTGCCAGCAGTTCCGGGACAGGGCAAGAGACCCAGTACTTC,CASSSGTGQETQYF
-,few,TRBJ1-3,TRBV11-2,TGTGCCAGCAGGAGTCTGCAGGGCCGCTCTGGAAACACCATATATTTT,CASRSLQGRSGNTIYF
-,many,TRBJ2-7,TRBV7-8,TGTGCCAGCAGCACCCGGACAGCGACCTACGAGCAGTACTTC,CASSTRTATYEQYF
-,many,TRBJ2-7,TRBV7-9,TGTGCCAGCAGCTTAGTGGAAGAGCAGTACTTC,CASSLVEEQYF
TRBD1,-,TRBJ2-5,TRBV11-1,TGTGCCAGCAGCCAACTACGGGACAGGGGTGGCCAAGAGACCCAGTACTTC,CASSQLRDRGGQETQYF
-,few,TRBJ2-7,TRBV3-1,TGTGCCAGCAGCCAAGCCCTCTACGAGCAGTACTTC,CASSQALYEQYF
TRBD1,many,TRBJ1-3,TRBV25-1,TGTGCCAGCAGTGATCCGGGACAGGCGAGAAACACCATATATTTT,CASSDPGQARNTIYF
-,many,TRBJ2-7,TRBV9,TGTGCCAGCAGCGTAGCTGGTTCAGGGATTCGGGAGCAGTACTTC,CASSVAGSGIREQYF
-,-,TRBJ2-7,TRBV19,TGTGCCAGTAGTAACGGCAGGGGATCCTACGAGCAGTACTTC,CASSNGRGSYEQYF
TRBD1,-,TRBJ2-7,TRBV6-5,TGTGCCAGCAGATATTATACCGGGACAGGGGGCTACGAGCAGTACTTC,CASRYYTGTGGYEQYF
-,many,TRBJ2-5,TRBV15,TGTGCCACCAGCAACGGAGAGACAGGCCCCGCCCAGGCCCAGTACTTC,CATSNGETGPAQAQYF
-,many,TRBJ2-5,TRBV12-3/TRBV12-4,TGTGCCAGCAGTTCCTCTTGGATCGAGACCCAGTACTTC,CASSSSWIETQYF
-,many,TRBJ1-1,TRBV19,TGTGCCAGTAGTATAATTTTGGGGGCTCGGGCTGAAGCTTTCTTT,CASSIILGARAEAFF
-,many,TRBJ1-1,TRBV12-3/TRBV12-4,TGTGCCAGCAGTTTAGTAGGGACACCGAACACTGAAGCTTTCTTT,CASSLVGTPNTEAFF
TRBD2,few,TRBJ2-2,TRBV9,TGTGCCAGCAGCTTGACTAGCGGGGGGGCCGGGGAGCTGTTTTTT,CASSLTSGGAGELFF
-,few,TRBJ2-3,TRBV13,TGTGCCAGCAGCTCTTCCGGACAGCGCACAGATACGCAGTATTTT,CASSSSGQRTDTQYF
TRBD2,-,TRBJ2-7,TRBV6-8,TGTGCCAGCACCTATGGGAGGACTAGCGGGGTCGACGAGCAGTACTTC,CASTYGRTSGVDEQYF
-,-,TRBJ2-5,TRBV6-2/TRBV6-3,TGTGCCAGCAGTTACCTCCGGGGCAGCGTGGAGACCCAGTACTTC,CASSYLRGSVETQYF
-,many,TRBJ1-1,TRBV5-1,TGCGCCAGCAGCTTGGATGTCAGGAACACTGAAGCTTTCTTT,CASSLDVRNTEAFF
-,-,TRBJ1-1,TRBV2,TGTGCCAGCAGTTCGAGGACCGTAGGGAACACTGAAGCTTTCTTT,CASSSRTVGNTEAFF
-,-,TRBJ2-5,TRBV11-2,TGTGCCAGCAGCTTAGGTCCCCCCCAGTACTTC,CASSLGPPQYF
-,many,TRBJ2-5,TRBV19,TGTGCCAGTAGTATGAGACAGGAGTTTGGTGAGACCCAGTACTTC,CASSMRQEFGETQYF
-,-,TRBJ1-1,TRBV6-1,TGTGCCAGCACCCTAAAGCCGGCAGGGAAAAACTGCACTGAAGCTTTCTTT,CASTLKPAGKNCTEAFF
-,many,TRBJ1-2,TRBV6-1,TGTGCCAGCAGGCCAGGGATCCTGACTAACTATGGCTACACCTTC,CASRPGILTNYGYTF
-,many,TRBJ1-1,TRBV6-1,TGTGCCAGCAGTGAAGACAAGGGGAGAGCTTTCTTT,CASSEDKGRAFF
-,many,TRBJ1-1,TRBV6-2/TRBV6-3,TGTGCCAGCACATCCTTTGAGACTGAAGCTTTCTTT,CASTSFETEAFF
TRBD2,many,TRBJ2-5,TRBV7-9,TGTGCCAGCAGCCCGGGACTAGCGGGAAGGCAAGAGACCCAGTACTTC,CASSPGLAGRQETQYF
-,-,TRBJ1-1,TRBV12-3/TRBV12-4,TGTGCCAGCACCAAAATAGGGATAATGAACACTGAAGCTTTCTTT,CASTKIGIMNTEAFF
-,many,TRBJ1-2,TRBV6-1,TGTGCCAGCAGAGAGACACCGCCCCACTATGGCTACACCTTC,CASRETPPHYGYTF
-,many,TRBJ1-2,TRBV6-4,TGTGCCAGCGTGGGGGGGAACTATGGCTACACCTTC,CASVGGNYGYTF
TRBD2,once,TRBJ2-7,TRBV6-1,TGTGCCAGCAGAGAATGGCTAGCGGGAGATGGGTACGAGCAGTACTTC,CASREWLAGDGYEQYF
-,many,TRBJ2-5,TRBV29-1,TGCAGCGTTGAAGTAAGGGACGAAAGGACCCAGTACTTC,CSVEVRDERTQYF
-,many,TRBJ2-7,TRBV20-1,TGCAGTGCGCGGACAGCGATGACCTACGAGCAGTACTTC,CSARTAMTYEQYF
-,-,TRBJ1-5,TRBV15,TGTGCCACCAGCACTTCAAGGAATCAGCCCCAGCATTTT,CATSTSRNQPQHF
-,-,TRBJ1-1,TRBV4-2,TGTGCCAGCAGCCAGGAAGGGGGTGGAACTGAAGCTTTCTTT,CASSQEGGGTEAFF
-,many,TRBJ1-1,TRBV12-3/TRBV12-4,TGTGCCAGCAGGGCTCGGGACCGGAACACTGAAGCTTTCTTT,CASRARDRNTEAFF
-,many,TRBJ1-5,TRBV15,TGTGCCACCAGCAGAGATCAAGGTGCCAATCAGCCCCAGCATTTT,CATSRDQGANQPQHF
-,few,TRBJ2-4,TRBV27,TGTGCCAGCAGTTTAACGGGCAGATTAGCCAAAAACATTAAGTACTTC,CASSLTGRLAKNIKYF
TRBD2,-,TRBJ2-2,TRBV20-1,TGCAGTGCTCAGGGCCTAGCGGGGGGGCCGGTAACCGGGGAGCTGTTTTTT,CSAQGLAGGPVTGELFF
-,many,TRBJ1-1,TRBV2,TGTGCCAGCAGTGGGGCGGATAACACTGAAGCTTTCTTT,CASSGADNTEAFF
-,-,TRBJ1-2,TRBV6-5,TGTGCCAGCAGTTACAGAGGGCTATGGGGCTACACCTTC,CASSYRGLWGYTF
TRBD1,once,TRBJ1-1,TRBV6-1,TGTGCCAGCAAGTCAGGGGGTTACACTGAAGCTTTCTTT,CASKSGGYTEAFF
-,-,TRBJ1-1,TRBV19,TGTGCCAGTATGCTAAACCCTTTGAACACTGAAGCTTTCTTT,CASMLNPLNTEAFF
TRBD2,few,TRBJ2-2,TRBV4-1,TGCGCCAGCAGCCAAGAGGGGCTAGCGGGACGCACCGGGGAGCTGTTTTTT,CASSQEGLAGRTGELFF
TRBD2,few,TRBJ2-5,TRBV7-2,TGTGCCAGCAGCCCAGCACTAGCGGGGGGGACAAAGACCCAGTACTTC,CASSPALAGGTKTQYF
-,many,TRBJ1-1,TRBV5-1,TGCGCCAGCAGCTCCAAACAGGGTTTGGCTGAAGCTTTCTTT,CASSSKQGLAEAFF
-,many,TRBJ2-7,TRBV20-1,TGCAGTGCTTTGAACCGAAGGGGACCGTCCGCCGAGCAGTACTTC,CSALNRRGPSAEQYF
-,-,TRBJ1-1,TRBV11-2,TGTGCCAGCAGCTTAGACTACGTAGATATGGGAGAGGAGAAGAACACTGAAGCTTTCTTT,CASSLDYVDMGEEKNTEAFF
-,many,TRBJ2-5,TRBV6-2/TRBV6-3,TGTGCCAGCAGTTACCGACTGGGGGAGACCCAGTACTTC,CASSYRLGETQYF
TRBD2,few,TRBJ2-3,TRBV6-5,TGTGCCAGCAGTTACTGGCGGGGGGGTGTGGATACGCAGTATTTT,CASSYWRGGVDTQYF
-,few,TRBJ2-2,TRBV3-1,TGTGCCAGCAGCCAAGAAACCTCTGGGACCGGGGAGCTGTTTTTT,CASSQETSGTGELFF
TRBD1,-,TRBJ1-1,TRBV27,TGTGCCAGCAGTTTATCTTCTGGGAGGGGGCTTCGCACTGAAGCTTTCTTT,CASSLSSGRGLRTEAFF
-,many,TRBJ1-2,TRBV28,TGTGCCAGCAGTCCCTGGACGGAGTATGGCTACACCTTC,CASSPWTEYGYTF
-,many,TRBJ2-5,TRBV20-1,TGCAGTGCTGTTGGGACAATTCCCCATTTTGAGGGGGCCCAGTACTTC,CSAVGTIPHFEGAQYF